This T cell receptor (beta chain) was retrieved from a study of CD8+CD57+ T cells in acquired aplastic anemia. Germline CDR1 LNHNV, CDR2 YYDKDF (reference sequence). Losses at the gene ends were 3 bases for V and 3 bases for J; bases not matched to a gene: 8. The CDR3 totals 15 residues. Genomic DNA provided the template from which TCR beta VDJ and CDR3 profiles were obtained. TCRdb ran MiXCR on the reads and lists one entry per CDR3 protein. The repertoire holds approximately 130,000 distinct CDR3 sequences, with approximately 40% as singletons. Patients selected for sequencing had displayed CD8+CD57+ cell expansion by flow cytometry.

This chain connects TRBV15 to TRBJ2-7, with 7 bases identical to TRBD1. This TCR was sampled from a human donor with aplastic anemia. Sequencing was done on a sample of sorted CD4+, CD8+, or CD8+CD57+ T cells (not recorded which) from PBMCs. Here the CDR3 reads CATSSGRDSNYEQYF. CDR3 nucleotide sequence: TGTGCCACCAGCAGCGGCCGGGACAGCAACTACGAGCAGTACTTC.